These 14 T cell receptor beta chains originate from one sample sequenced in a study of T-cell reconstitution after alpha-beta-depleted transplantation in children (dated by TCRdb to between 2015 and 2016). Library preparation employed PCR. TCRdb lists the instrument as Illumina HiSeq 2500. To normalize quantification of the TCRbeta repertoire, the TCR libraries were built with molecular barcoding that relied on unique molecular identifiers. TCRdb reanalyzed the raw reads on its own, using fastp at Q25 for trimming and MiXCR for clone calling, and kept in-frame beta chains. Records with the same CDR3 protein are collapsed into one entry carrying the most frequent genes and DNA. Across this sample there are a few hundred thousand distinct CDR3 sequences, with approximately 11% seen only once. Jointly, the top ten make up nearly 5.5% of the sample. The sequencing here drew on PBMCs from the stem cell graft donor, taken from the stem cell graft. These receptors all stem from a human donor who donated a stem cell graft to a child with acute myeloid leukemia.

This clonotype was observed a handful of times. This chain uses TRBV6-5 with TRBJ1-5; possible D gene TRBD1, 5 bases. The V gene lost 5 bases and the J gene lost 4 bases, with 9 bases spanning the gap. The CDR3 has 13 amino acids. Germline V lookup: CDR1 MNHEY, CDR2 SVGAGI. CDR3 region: CASSRGANQPQHF. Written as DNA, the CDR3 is TGTGCCAGCAGTCGTGGGGCGAATCAGCCCCAGCATTTT.

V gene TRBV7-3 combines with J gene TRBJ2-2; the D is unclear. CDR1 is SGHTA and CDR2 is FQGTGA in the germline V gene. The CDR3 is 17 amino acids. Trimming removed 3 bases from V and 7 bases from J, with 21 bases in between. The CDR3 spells CASSFLAPKKVVGELFF. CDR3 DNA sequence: TGTGCCAGCAGCTTCCTCGCGCCCAAAAAGGTCGTCGGGGAGCTGTTTTTT.

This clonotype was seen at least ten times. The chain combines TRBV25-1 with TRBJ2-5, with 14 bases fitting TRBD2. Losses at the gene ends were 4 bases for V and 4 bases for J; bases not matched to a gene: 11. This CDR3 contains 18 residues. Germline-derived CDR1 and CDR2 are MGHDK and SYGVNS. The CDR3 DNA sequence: TGTGCCAGCAGTGTTAAGACCGGGACTAGCGGGAGTGGAGAGACCCAGTACTTC. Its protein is CASSVKTGTSGSGETQYF.

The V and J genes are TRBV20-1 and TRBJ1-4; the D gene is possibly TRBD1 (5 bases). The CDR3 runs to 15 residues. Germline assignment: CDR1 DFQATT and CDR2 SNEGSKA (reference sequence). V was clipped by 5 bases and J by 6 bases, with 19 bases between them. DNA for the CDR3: TGCAGTGCTTCCCGTCCCGGGACTTCGGATGAAAAACTGTTTTTT. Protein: CSASRPGTSDEKLFF.

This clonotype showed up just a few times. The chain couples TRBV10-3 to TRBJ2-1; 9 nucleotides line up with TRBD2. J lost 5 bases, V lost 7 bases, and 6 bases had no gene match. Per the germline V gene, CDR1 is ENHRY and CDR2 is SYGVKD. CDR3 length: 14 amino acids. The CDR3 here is CAIKTSGGHNEQFF. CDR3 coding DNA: TGTGCCATCAAGACTAGCGGAGGTCACAATGAGCAGTTCTTC.

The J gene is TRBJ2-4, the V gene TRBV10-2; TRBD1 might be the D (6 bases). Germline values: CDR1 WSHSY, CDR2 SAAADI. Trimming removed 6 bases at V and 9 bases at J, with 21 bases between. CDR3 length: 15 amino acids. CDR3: CASREQGGLSTIQYF. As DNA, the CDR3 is TGCGCCAGCAGGGAACAGGGTGGATTATCAACCATTCAGTACTTC.

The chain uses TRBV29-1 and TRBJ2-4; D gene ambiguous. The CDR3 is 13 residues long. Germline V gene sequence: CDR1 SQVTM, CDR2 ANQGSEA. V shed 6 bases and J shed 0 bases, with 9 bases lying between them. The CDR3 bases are TGCAGCGTGTTTAGTAGAGCCAAAAACATTCAGTACTTC. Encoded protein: CSVFSRAKNIQYF. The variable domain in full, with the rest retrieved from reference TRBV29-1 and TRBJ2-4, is SAVISQKPSRDICQRGTSLTIQCQVDSQVTMMFWYRQQPGQSLTLIATANQGSEATYESGFVIDKFPISRPNLTFSTLTVSNMSPEDSSIYLCSVFSRAKNIQYFGAGTRLSVL.

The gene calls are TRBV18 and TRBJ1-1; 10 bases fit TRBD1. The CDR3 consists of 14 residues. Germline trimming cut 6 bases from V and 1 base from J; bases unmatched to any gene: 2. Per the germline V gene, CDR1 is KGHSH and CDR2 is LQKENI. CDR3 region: CASSRQGANTEAFF. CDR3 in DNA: TGTGCCAGCTCCCGACAGGGGGCGAACACTGAAGCTTTCTTT.

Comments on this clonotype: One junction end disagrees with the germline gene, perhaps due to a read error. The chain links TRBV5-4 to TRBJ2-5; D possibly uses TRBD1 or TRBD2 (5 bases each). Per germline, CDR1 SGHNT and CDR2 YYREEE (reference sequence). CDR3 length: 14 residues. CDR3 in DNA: TGTGCCAGCACCTTGGGGACGAATCAAGAGACCCAGTACTTC. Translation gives CASTLGTNQETQYF.

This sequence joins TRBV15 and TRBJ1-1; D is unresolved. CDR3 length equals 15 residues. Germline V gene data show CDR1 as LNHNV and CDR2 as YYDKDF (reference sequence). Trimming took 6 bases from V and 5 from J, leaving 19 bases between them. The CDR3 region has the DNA TGTGCCACCAGAAAAGCAAGCGGGTGGGAGACTGAAGCTTTCTTT. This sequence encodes CATRKASGWETEAFF.

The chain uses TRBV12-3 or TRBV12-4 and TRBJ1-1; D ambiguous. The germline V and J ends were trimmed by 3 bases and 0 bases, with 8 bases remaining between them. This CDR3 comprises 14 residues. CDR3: CASSFKGMNTEAFF. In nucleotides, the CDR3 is TGTGCCAGCAGTTTTAAAGGAATGAACACTGAAGCTTTCTTT.

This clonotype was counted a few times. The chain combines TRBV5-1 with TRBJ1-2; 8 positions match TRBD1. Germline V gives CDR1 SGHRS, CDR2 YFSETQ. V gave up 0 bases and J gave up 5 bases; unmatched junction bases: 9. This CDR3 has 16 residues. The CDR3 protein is CASSLVGGQAGYGYTF. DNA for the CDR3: TGCGCCAGCAGCTTGGTCGGGGGACAGGCGGGTTATGGCTACACCTTC.

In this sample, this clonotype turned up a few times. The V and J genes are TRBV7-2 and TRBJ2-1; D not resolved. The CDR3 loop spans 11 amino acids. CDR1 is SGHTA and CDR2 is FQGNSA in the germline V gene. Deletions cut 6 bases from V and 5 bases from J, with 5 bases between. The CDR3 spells CASRVNNEQFF. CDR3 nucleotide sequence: TGTGCCAGCAGAGTAAACAATGAGCAGTTCTTC.

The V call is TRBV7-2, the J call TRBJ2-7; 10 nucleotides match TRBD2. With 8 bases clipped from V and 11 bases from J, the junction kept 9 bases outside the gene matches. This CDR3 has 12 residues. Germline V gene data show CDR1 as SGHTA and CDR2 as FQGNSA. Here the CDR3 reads CASSHPSGRKYF. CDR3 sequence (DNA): TGTGCCAGCTCCCACCCTAGCGGGAGAAAGTACTTC.